One sample yielded the 18 T cell receptor beta chains listed below, sequenced in a study of T cell changes during pregnancy in multiple sclerosis. TCRdb's table, derived via immunoSEQ multiplex PCR, lists solely in-frame clones and lacks some. The data show about 38,000 clones, just over 90% seen once. This specimen was CD4+ T cells from peripheral blood mononuclear cells, taken in the third trimester of pregnancy. All receptors derive from a female donor in good health, enrolled as a control in a pregnancy study.

The V gene is TRBV28, the J gene TRBJ2-7; 12 bases fit TRBD2. With 4 bases clipped from V and 3 bases from J, the junction kept 4 bases outside the gene matches. CDR1 is MDHEN and CDR2 is SYDVKM in the germline V gene. This CDR3 contains 15 residues. This CDR3 is CASSSTSGGRYEQYF. The CDR3 region has the DNA TGTGCCAGCAGTTCGACTAGCGGGGGCCGCTACGAGCAGTACTTC.

This chain joins TRBV6-1 and TRBJ2-2, with D perhaps matching TRBD2 (5 bases). There are 14 residues in the CDR3. V was cut by 6 bases and J by 0 bases, with 8 bases left in between. Germline CDR1 is MNHNS and CDR2 is SASEGT. The CDR3 loop reads CASRSGANTGELFF. DNA for the CDR3: TGTGCCAGCAGAAGCGGTGCGAACACCGGGGAGCTGTTTTTT.

The J gene is TRBJ2-3, the V gene TRBV15; weak D call: TRBD2 (5 bases). Germline V gene lookup returns CDR1 LNHNV and CDR2 YYDKDF (reference sequence). V was trimmed by 6 bases and J by 3 bases, leaving 13 bases between them. The CDR3 has 14 amino acids. CDR3 in amino acids: CATRGRRETDTQYF. CDR3 DNA sequence: TGTGCCACCAGAGGACGCCGGGAAACAGATACGCAGTATTTT.

The chain uses TRBV10-3 and TRBJ1-1, with TRBD1 matching 8 bases. Germline CDR1 and CDR2: ENHRY and SYGVKD. This CDR3 contains 12 residues. J was trimmed by 11 bases and V by 8 bases; bases with no gene match: 10. The CDR3 nucleotides are TGTGCCATCGGCGACAGGGGATGGGCGGCTTTCTTT. This sequence encodes CAIGDRGWAAFF.

The V and J genes are TRBV9 and TRBJ2-5, with 13 nucleotides matching TRBD2. V lost 0 bases and J lost 5; bases outside the gene matches: 4. CDR3 length equals 16 residues. CDR1 and CDR2 from the germline V gene are SGDLS and YYNGEE. CDR3 region: CASSVGGLAGSETQYF. CDR3 in DNA: TGTGCCAGCAGCGTAGGGGGACTAGCGGGATCGGAGACCCAGTACTTC.

The chain joins TRBV12-1 to TRBJ1-5. TRBV12-1 is classified as a pseudogene. The CDR3 length is 18 residues. This CDR3 is CASSSPREGNYSNQPQHF. DNA of the CDR3: TGTGCCAGCAGCTCCCCGCGGGAGGGGAATTATAGCAATCAGCCCCAGCATTTT.

The chain employs TRBV4-1 and TRBJ2-1, with 11 bases matching TRBD2. The CDR3 totals 16 residues. V shed 1 base and J 3 bases; nucleotides not matched to a gene: 2. CDR1 and CDR2 from the germline V gene are MGHRA and YSYEKL. The CDR3 nucleotides read TGCGCCAGCAGCCAAGGCGGGACTAGCGGCTACAATGAGCAGTTCTTC. This sequence encodes CASSQGGTSGYNEQFF.

The chain has TRBV5-1 and TRBJ1-4, with TRBD1 as a possible D gene (6 bases). The CDR3 length is 15 residues. Germline V lookup: CDR1 SGHRS, CDR2 YFSETQ. The V end was cut by 1 base, the J end by 8 bases, with 15 bases between. The CDR3 is CASSLRGTGGEKLFF. DNA for the CDR3: TGCGCCAGCAGCTTGAGGGGGACCGGGGGGGAAAAACTGTTTTTT.

V usage is TRBV6-1 and J usage is TRBJ2-1; 7 nucleotides line up with TRBD1. Germline V gives CDR1 MNHNS, CDR2 SASEGT. Trimming took 3 bases from V and 14 from J; bases not matched to a gene: 7. The CDR3 runs 12 residues. In DNA, the CDR3 is TGTGCCAGCAGTGAGGATTGGGGGACAGAGTTCTTC. Translated: CASSEDWGTEFF.

V gene TRBV19 combines with J gene TRBJ1-3; D gene uncertain. Germline loops: CDR1 LNHDA, CDR2 SQIVND (reference sequence). The V gene lost 4 bases and the J gene lost 0 bases, with 10 bases spanning the gap. This CDR3 spans 15 amino acids. Here the CDR3 reads CASSNQGSSGNTIYF. Here the CDR3 DNA reads TGTGCCAGTAGTAACCAAGGGAGCTCTGGAAACACCATATATTTT.

This clone has a single count. The chain employs TRBV5-1 and TRBJ2-7, with 16 bases matching TRBD2. Germline CDR1 SGHRS, CDR2 YFSETQ. The CDR3 is 19 residues long. V lost 0 bases to trimming and J lost 3 bases; unmatched junction nucleotides: 9. CDR3 DNA: TGCGCCAGCAGCTTGGAATCCGGGACTAGCGGGAGGGCCCTCTACGAGCAGTACTTC. Protein sequence: CASSLESGTSGRALYEQYF. Combining the CDR3 with reference TRBV5-1 and TRBJ2-7 gives the whole variable domain KAGVTQTPRYLIKTRGQQVTLSCSPISGHRSVSWYQQTPGQGLQFLFEYFSETQRNKGNFPGRFSGRQFSNSRSEMNVSTLELGDSALYLCASSLESGTSGRALYEQYFGPGTRLTVT.

The chain combines TRBV28 with TRBJ2-7, with D possibly TRBD2 on 5 matching bases. V was shortened by 6 bases and J by 2 bases, with 17 bases between the two germline ends. The germline gives CDR1 MDHEN, CDR2 SYDVKM. This CDR3 has 15 amino acids. Here the CDR3 DNA reads TGTGCCAGCAGAAAACCAAGCGGCAGGACCTACGAGCAGTACTTC. Translation: CASRKPSGRTYEQYF.

In DNA, the CDR3 is TGTGCCAGCAGTTCAGGGGCAACCTCGGCTAGGGGCTACACCTTC. Translated, it gives CASSSGATSARGYTF. V usage is TRBV27 and J usage is TRBJ1-2; D possibly corresponds to TRBD1 (6 bases). From germline, CDR1 is MNHEY and CDR2 SMNVEV (reference sequence). The CDR3 extends over 15 amino acids. Deletions cut 4 bases from V and 8 bases from J, with 20 bases between.

The chain combines TRBV14 with TRBJ1-2; no reliable D call. The germline V and J ends were trimmed by 1 base and 6 bases, with 12 bases remaining between them. The germline V gene has CDR1 SGHDN and CDR2 FVKESK. The CDR3 loop spans 14 amino acids. CDR3 DNA: TGTGCCAGCAGCCAAGGGTGGCAGATTGATGGCTACACCTTC. It specifies CASSQGWQIDGYTF.

V usage is TRBV6-5 and J usage is TRBJ1-3; unclear D gene. V lost 5 bases, J lost 3 bases, and 11 bases lay in between. Germline CDR1 MNHEY, CDR2 SVGAGI. This CDR3 region has 14 residues. This CDR3 is CASSPRRSGNTIYF. The CDR3 nucleotides are TGTGCCAGCAGTCCCCGGAGGAGTGGAAACACCATATATTTT.

The rearrangement joins TRBV2 to TRBJ2-7, with a weak D call TRBD1 (6 bases). This CDR3 contains 13 residues. Germline V gene sequence: CDR1 SNHLY, CDR2 FYNNEI. Trimming took off 4 bases at V and 3 bases at J, with 10 bases between the two ends. CDR3 bases: TGTGCCAGCAGTGGCGGCAGGGGCTACGAGCAGTACTTC. It is translated as CASSGGRGYEQYF.

The V gene is TRBV7-2, the J gene TRBJ2-1, with 7 nucleotides matching TRBD2. Per germline, CDR1 SGHTA and CDR2 FQGNSA. This CDR3 spans 13 amino acids. Trimming removed 2 bases from V and 10 bases from J; junction bases left unmatched: 5. The CDR3 DNA sequence: TGTGCCAGCAGCTTAAAAAGGGGAGGGGAGCAGTTCTTC. Amino acid sequence: CASSLKRGGEQFF.

CDR3 loop: CATSRDLISQPQHF. DNA of the CDR3: TGTGCCACCAGCAGAGATTTAATCAGTCAGCCCCAGCATTTT. The gene calls are TRBV15 and TRBJ1-5; D is unresolved. V shed 0 bases and J shed 6 bases, with 9 bases lying between them. This CDR3 region has 14 residues. Germline V gives CDR1 LNHNV, CDR2 YYDKDF (reference sequence).